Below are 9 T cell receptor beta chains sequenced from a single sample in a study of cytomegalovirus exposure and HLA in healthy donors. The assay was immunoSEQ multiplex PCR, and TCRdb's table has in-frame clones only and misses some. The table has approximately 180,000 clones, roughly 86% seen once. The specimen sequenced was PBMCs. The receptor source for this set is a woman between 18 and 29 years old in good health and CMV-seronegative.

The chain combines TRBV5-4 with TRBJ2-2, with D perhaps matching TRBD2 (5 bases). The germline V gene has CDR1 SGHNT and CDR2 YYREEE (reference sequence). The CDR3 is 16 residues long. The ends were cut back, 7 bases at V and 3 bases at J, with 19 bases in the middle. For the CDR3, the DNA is TGTGCCAGCCTCCGAGCATCGGACTTCTACACCGGGGAGCTGTTTTTT. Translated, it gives CASLRASDFYTGELFF.

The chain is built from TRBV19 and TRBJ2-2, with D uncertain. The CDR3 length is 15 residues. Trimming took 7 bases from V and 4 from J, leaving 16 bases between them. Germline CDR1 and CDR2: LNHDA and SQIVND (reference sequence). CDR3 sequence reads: CASIGVPSGTGELFF. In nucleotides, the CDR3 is TGTGCCAGTATCGGTGTTCCTTCGGGCACCGGGGAGCTGTTTTTT. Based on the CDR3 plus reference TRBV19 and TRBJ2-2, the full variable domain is DGGITQSPKYLFRKEGQNVTLSCEQNLNHDAMYWYRQDPGQGLRLIYYSQIVNDFQKGDIAEGYSVSREKKESFPLTVTSAQKNPTAFYLCASIGVPSGTGELFFGEGSRLTVL.

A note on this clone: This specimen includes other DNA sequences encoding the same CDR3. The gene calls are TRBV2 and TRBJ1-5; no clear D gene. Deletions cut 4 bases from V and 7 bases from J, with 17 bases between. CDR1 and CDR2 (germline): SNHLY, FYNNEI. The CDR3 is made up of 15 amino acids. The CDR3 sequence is CASSVRVGVRQPQHF. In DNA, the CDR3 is TGTGCCAGCAGTGTTCGGGTCGGAGTAAGACAGCCCCAGCATTTT.

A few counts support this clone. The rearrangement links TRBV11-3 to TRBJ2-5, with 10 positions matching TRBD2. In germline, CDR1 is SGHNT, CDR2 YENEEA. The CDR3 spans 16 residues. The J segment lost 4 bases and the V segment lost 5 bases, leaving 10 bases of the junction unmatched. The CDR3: CASSMGASGGGETQYF. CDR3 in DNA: TGTGCCAGCAGCATGGGGGCTAGCGGGGGAGGAGAGACCCAGTACTTC. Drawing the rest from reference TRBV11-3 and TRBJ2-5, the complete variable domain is EAGVVQSPRYKIIEKKQPVAFWCNPISGHNTLYWYLQNLGQGPELLIRYENEEAVDDSQLPKDRFSAERLKGVDSTLKIQPAELGDSAVYLCASSMGASGGGETQYFGPGTRLLVL.

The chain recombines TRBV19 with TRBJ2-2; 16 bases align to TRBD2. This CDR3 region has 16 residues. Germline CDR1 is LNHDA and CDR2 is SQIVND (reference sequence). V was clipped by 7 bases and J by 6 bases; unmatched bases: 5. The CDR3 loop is CASIPGTSGRAGELFF. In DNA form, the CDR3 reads TGTGCCAGTATCCCAGGGACTAGCGGGAGGGCCGGGGAGCTGTTTTTT.

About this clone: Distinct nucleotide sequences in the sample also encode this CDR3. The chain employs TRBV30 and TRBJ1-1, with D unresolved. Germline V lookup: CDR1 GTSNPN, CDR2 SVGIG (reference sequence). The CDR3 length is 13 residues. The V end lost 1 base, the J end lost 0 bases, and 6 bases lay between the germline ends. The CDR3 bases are TGTGCCTGGAGTGGGCAGATGAACACTGAAGCTTTCTTT. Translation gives CAWSGQMNTEAFF.

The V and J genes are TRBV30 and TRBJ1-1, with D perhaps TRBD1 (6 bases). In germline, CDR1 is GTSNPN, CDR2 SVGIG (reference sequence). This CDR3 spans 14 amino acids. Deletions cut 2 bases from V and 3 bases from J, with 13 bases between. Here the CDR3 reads CAWSKWDTDTEAFF. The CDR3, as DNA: TGTGCCTGGAGTAAATGGGACACCGACACTGAAGCTTTCTTT.

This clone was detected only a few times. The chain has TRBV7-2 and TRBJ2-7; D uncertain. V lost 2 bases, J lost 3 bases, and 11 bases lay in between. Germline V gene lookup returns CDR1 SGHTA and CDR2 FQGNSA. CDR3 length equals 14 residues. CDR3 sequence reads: CASSLMPSYYEQYF. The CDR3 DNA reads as TGTGCCAGCAGCTTAATGCCCAGTTACTACGAGCAGTACTTC.

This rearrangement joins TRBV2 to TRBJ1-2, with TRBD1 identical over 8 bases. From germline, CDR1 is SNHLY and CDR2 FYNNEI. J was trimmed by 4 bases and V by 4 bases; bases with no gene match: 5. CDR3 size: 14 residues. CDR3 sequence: CASSGTGGTYGYTF. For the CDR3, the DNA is TGTGCCAGCAGTGGCACAGGGGGGACCTATGGCTACACCTTC.